Listed below are T cell receptor beta chains from one sample, sequenced in a study of blood T cell repertoires in COVID-19. The data were produced by immunoSEQ multiplex PCR, yet TCRdb's version contains in-frame clones alone and is incomplete. The sample shows about 110,000 clones, 75% to 85% of them seen only once. The sequencing input was peripheral blood. The receptors derive from a woman of 80 years or more with active or convalescent COVID-19. Each CDR3 is given with its conserved first and last residue. Each record gives: J gene, CDR3 length, D gene, V gene, clone size, CDR3 DNA, CDR3 protein. D genes are given only for firm matches. Expanded clones get a size class; other rows say once, few or many, or leave the size out.

>TRBJ1-2|15|TRBD1|TRBV5-4|NA
TGTGCCAGCAGCTTTCGGCAGGGGGCATTCTATGGCTACACCTTC
CASSFRQGAFYGYTF
>TRBJ2-5|14|NA|TRBV5-1|NA
TGCGCCAGCAGCGGAGGGACAGCGAAAGAGACCCAGTACTTC
CASSGGTAKETQYF
>TRBJ2-3|14|TRBD1|TRBV7-9|NA
TGTGCCAGCAGCAGAGGACAGGCCCCGGATACGCAGTATTTT
CASSRGQAPDTQYF
>TRBJ1-6|15|NA|TRBV5-1|NA
TGCGCCAGCAGCTTGGAGGGGGACCGGAGATCACCCCTCCACTTT
CASSLEGDRRSPLHF
>TRBJ2-2|17|TRBD1|TRBV18|NA
TGTGCCAGCTCACCCCCAGGACAGGGGGCGAACACCGGGGAGCTGTTTTTT
CASSPPGQGANTGELFF
>TRBJ2-5|15|TRBD2|TRBV28|NA
TGTGCCAGCAGGGCTAGCGGGAGGGGTGGAGAGACCCAGTACTTC
CASRASGRGGETQYF
>TRBJ2-7|14|TRBD2|TRBV27|few
TGTGCCAGCAGTCCTCGGGAGGGGCCCTACGAGCAGTACTTC
CASSPREGPYEQYF
>TRBJ2-7|15|TRBD2|TRBV5-1|NA
TGCGCCAGCAGCCCGCGGACTAGCGGGGCCTACGAGCAGTACTTC
CASSPRTSGAYEQYF
>TRBJ1-2|15|NA|TRBV5-1|NA
TGCGCCAGCAGCTTGGGGCAGGGTCTTGACTATGGCTACACCTTC
CASSLGQGLDYGYTF
>TRBJ2-6|15|NA|TRBV6-5|NA
TGTGCCAGCATCCGCGGGGCCTCTGGGGCCAACGTCCTGACTTTC
CASIRGASGANVLTF
>TRBJ2-2|13|NA|TRBV10-3|NA
TGTGCCATCATTCAGACGAACACCGGGGAGCTGTTTTTT
CAIIQTNTGELFF
>TRBJ1-5|18|NA|TRBV18|NA
TGTGCCAGCTCACCCCCTTGGGTTGGCAGGGGACCCAATCAGCCCCAGCATTTT
CASSPPWVGRGPNQPQHF
>TRBJ1-3|16|NA|TRBV7-3|few
TGTGCCAGCAGCTTAAATCCGACGGGCTCTGGAAACACCATATATTTT
CASSLNPTGSGNTIYF
>TRBJ2-5|15|TRBD2|TRBV6-5|NA
TGTGCCAGCAGGGGACTAGCGGGAGTCGGAGAGACCCAGTACTTC
CASRGLAGVGETQYF
>TRBJ2-7|12|TRBD1|TRBV11-1|NA
TGTGCCAGCAGCTTGGACAGGGACGAGCAGTACTTC
CASSLDRDEQYF
>TRBJ2-5|15|NA|TRBV12-2|NA
TGTGCAAGTCGCCATAGACTAGCGGGTCGGGAGGCCCAGTACTTC
CASRHRLAGREAQYF
>TRBJ2-7|15|NA|TRBV7-8|NA
TGTGCCAGCAGCTTGCAGTACCGCAGCGCCTACGAGCAGTACTTC
CASSLQYRSAYEQYF